This T cell receptor (beta chain) was recovered during a study of T cells in Graves' hyperthyroidism and ophthalmopathy. Overall study results and limits: Ophthalmopathy was model-predicted a median about six months pre-onset.

TCR beta CDR3 regions were amplified from RNA. A first-round RT-PCR of the TCR CDR3 used the HTBI primer set. TCRdb processed the multiplex PCR reads anew with MiXCR; each CDR3 protein has one entry. The table includes approximately 590,000 distinct CDR3 sequences, about a sixth detected once. Stable Graves' hyperthyroidism denoted no ophthalmopathy progression over 18 months. Researchers barred patients who had uncontrolled infection, other autoimmune disease, pregnancy or lactation. The PBMCs were taken from around 10 ml of fresh peripheral blood. V gave up 8 bases and J gave up 4 bases, with 9 bases separating them. Germline CDR1 is MNHNS and CDR2 is SASEGT. The CDR3 is 12 residues long. This clonotype was counted many times. Its antigen is undetermined.

The chain uses TRBV6-1 and TRBJ1-5; D perhaps matches TRBD1 (5 bases). Sample: blood. The clonotype originates from a woman in her thirties with Graves' hyperthyroidism. CDR3: CASGDRNQPQHF. CDR3 coding DNA: TGTGCCAGCGGGGACCGTAATCAGCCCCAGCATTTT.